This T cell receptor (beta chain) was sequenced in a study of beta chain features in type 1 diabetes. Isolated RNA was reverse transcribed in full, so expressed TCRB transcripts were sequenced. Regulatory, naive and central memory T cell samples averaged approximately 3.9 million reads. The assay was immunoSEQ multiplex PCR, and TCRdb's table has in-frame clones only and misses some. The repertoire consists of about 660,000 clones, with about 14% occurring once and the leading ten covering 0.03% to 0.04%. Turning to this clone: What it recognizes is unknown.

Study conclusions and caveats: In patients and controls equally, PCR might favor templates that are shorter. Type 1 diabetes patients showed a moderate but significant shortening of TCRB CDR3s in all four CD4+ subsets.

This clonotype was sampled from a man aged 18-30 years with type 1 diabetes. The sequenced sample consisted of naive CD4+ T cells from blood.

The CDR3 sequence is CASSMKGYGYTF. The CDR3 coding sequence is TGTGCCAGTAGTATGAAAGGGTACGGCTACACCTTC. This rearrangement joins TRBV19 to TRBJ1-2; the D is unclear. V lost 3 bases, J lost 8 bases, and 10 bases lay in between. This CDR3 has 12 amino acids. Germline V gene data show CDR1 as LNHDA and CDR2 as SQIVND (reference sequence).